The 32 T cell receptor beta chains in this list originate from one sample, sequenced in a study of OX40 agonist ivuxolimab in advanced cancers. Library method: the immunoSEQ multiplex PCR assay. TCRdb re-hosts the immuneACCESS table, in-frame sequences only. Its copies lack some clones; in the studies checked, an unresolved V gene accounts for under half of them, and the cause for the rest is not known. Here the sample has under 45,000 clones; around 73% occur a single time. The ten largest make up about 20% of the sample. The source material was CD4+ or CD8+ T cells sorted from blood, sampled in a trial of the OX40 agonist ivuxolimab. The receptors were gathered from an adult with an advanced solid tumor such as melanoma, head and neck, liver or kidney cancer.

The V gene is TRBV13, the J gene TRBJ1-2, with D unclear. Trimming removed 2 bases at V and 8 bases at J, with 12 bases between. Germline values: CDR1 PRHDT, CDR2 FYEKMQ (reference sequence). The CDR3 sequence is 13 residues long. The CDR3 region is CASSLQSEVGYTF. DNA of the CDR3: TGTGCCAGCAGCTTACAGTCAGAAGTGGGCTACACCTTC.

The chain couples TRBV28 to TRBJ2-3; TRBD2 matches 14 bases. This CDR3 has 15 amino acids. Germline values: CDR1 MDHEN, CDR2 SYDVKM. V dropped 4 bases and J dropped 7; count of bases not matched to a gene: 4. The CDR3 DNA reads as TGTGCCAGCAGTTCGGGACTAGCGGGAGTCAATACGCAGTATTTT. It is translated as CASSSGLAGVNTQYF.

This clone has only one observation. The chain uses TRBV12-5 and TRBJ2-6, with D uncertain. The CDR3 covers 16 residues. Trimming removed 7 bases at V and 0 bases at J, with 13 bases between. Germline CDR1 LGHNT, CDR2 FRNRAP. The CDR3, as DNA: TGTGCTAGTGCCCCCTCACAGACCTCTGGGGCCAACGTCCTGACTTTC. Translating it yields CASAPSQTSGANVLTF.

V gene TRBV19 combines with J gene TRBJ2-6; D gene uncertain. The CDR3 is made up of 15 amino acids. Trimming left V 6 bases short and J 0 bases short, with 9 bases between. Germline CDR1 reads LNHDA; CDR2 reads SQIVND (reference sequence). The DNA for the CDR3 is TGTGCCAGTAGCGATCAGAGCTCTGGGGCCAACGTCCTGACTTTC. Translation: CASSDQSSGANVLTF.

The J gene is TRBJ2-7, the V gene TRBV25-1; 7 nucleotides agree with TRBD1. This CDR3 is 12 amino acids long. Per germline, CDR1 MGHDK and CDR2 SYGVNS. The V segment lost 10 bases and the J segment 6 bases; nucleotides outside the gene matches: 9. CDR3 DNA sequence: TGTGCCACAGACAGGGCCCCCGGCGAGCAGTACTTC. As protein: CATDRAPGEQYF.

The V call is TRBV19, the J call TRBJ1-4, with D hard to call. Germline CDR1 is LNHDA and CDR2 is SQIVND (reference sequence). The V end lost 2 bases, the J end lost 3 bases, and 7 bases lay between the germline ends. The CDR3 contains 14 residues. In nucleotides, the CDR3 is TGTGCCAGTAGTATACGCCAGGCTAATGAAAAACTGTTTTTT. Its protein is CASSIRQANEKLFF.

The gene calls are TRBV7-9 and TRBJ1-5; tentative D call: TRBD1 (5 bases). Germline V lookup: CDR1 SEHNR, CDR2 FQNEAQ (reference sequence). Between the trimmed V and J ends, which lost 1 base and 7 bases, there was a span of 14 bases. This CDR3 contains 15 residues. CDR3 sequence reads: CASSLGLGREQPQHF. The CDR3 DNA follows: TGTGCCAGCAGCTTAGGGCTGGGCAGGGAGCAGCCCCAGCATTTT. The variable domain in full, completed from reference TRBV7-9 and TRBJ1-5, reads DTGVSQNPRHKITKRGQNVTFRCDPISEHNRLYWYRQTLGQGPEFLTYFQNEAQLEKSRLLSDRFSAERPKGSFSTLEIQRTEQGDSAMYLCASSLGLGREQPQHFGDGTRLSIL.

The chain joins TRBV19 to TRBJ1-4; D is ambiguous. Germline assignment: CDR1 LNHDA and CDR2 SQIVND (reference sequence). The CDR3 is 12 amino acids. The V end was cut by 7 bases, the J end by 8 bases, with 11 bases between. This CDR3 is CASTSGQEKLFF. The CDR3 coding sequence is TGTGCCAGTACAAGTGGGCAGGAAAAACTGTTTTTT. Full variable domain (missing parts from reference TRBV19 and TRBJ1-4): DGGITQSPKYLFRKEGQNVTLSCEQNLNHDAMYWYRQDPGQGLRLIYYSQIVNDFQKGDIAEGYSVSREKKESFPLTVTSAQKNPTAFYLCASTSGQEKLFFGSGTQLSVL.

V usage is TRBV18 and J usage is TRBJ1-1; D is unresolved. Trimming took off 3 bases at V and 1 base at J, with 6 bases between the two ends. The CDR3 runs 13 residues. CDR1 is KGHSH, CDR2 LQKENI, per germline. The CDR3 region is CASSPQENTEAFF. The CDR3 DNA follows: TGTGCCAGCTCACCTCAGGAGAACACTGAAGCTTTCTTT.

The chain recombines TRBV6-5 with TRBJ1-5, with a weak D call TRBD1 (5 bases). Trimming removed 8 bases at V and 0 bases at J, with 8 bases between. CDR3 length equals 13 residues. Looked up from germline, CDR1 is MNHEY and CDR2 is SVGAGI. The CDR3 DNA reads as TGTGCCAGCGGGAGGGGTAGCAATCAGCCCCAGCATTTT. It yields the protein CASGRGSNQPQHF.

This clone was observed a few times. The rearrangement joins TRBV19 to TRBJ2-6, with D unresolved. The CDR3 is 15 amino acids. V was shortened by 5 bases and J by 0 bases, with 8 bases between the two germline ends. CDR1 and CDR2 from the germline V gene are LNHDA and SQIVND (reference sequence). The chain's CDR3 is CASSSMYSGANVLTF. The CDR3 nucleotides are TGTGCCAGTAGTTCCATGTACTCTGGGGCCAACGTCCTGACTTTC.

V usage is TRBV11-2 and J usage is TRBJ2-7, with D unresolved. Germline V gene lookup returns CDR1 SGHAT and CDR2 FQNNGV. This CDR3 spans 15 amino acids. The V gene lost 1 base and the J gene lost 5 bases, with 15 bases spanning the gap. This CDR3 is CASSLGVAQSDEQYF. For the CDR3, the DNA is TGTGCCAGCAGCTTAGGGGTGGCACAGTCGGACGAGCAGTACTTC.

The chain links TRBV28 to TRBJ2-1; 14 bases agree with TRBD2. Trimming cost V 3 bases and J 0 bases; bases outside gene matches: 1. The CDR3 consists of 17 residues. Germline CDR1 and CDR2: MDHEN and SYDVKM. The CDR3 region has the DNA TGTGCCAGCAGTTTGGGACTAGCGGGAGACTCCTACAATGAGCAGTTCTTC. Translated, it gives CASSLGLAGDSYNEQFF. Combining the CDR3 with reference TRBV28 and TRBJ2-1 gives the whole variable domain DVKVTQSSRYLVKRTGEKVFLECVQDMDHENMFWYRQDPGLGLRLIYFSYDVKMKEKGDIPEGYSVSREKKERFSLILESASTNQTSMYLCASSLGLAGDSYNEQFFGPGTRLTVL.

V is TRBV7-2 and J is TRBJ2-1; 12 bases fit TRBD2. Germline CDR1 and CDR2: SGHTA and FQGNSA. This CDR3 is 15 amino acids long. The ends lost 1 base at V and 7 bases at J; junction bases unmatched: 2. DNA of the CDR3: TGTGCCAGCAGCTTAGAACTAGCGGGGGGAAATGAGCAGTTCTTC. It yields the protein CASSLELAGGNEQFF.

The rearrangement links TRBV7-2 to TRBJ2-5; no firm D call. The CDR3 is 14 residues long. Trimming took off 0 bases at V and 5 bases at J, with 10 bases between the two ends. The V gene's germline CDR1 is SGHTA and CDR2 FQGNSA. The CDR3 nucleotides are TGTGCCAGCAGCTTAGCTGGGTCTAAGGAGACCCAGTACTTC. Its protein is CASSLAGSKETQYF.

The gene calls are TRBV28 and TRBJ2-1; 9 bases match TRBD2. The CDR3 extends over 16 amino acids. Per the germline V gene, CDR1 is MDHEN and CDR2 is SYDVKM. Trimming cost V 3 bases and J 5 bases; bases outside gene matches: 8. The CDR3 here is CASSFIGLAGDNEQFF. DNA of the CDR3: TGTGCCAGCAGTTTCATTGGATTAGCGGGAGACAATGAGCAGTTCTTC.

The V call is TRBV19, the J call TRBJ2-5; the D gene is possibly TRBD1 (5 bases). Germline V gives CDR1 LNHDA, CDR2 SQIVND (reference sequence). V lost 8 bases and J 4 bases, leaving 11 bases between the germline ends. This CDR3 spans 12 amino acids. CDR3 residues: CASSGTGETQYF. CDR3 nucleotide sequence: TGTGCCAGTTCTGGCACAGGAGAGACCCAGTACTTC.

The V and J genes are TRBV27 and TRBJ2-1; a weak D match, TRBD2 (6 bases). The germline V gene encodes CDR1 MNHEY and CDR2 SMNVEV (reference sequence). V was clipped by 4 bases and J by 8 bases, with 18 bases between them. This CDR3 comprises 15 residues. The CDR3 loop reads CASSSIAGRRYEQFF. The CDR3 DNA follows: TGTGCCAGCAGTTCTATCGCCGGGAGAAGGTATGAGCAGTTCTTC.

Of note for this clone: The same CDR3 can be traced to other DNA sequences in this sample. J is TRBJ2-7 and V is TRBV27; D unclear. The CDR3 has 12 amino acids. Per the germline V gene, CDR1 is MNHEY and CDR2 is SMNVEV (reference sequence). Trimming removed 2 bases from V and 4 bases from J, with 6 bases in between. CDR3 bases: TGTGCCAGCAGTTTAACTGGGTACGAGCAGTACTTC. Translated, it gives CASSLTGYEQYF.

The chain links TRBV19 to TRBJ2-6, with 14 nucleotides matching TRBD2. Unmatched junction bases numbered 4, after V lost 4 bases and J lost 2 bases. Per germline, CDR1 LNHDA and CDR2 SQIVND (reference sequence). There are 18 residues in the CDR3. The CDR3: CASSTPGLAGAGANVLTF. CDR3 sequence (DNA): TGTGCCAGTAGTACCCCGGGACTAGCGGGGGCTGGGGCCAACGTCCTGACTTTC.

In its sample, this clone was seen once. The CDR3 bases are TGTGCCAGCAGCCCCGGGGGGCGGGAACACGAGCAGTACTTC. This codes for CASSPGGREHEQYF. The J gene is TRBJ2-7, the V gene TRBV5-6; perhaps TRBD2 as D (7 bases). The CDR3 runs to 14 residues. CDR1 is SGHDT and CDR2 is YYEEEE in the germline V gene. V shed 4 bases and J shed 5 bases, with 16 bases lying between them.

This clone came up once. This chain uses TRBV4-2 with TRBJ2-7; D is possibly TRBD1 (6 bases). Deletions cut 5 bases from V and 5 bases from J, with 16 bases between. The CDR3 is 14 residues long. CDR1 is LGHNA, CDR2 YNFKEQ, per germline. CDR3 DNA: TGTGCCAGCAGCTTACAGGGTGCGTTGGACGAGCAGTACTTC. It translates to CASSLQGALDEQYF.

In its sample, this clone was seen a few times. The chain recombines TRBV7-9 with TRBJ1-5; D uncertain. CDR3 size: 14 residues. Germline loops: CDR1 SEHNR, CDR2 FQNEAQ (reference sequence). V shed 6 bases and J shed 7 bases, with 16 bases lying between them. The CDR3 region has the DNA TGTGCCAGCAGTAAGTACGGGGTTGGACAGCCCCAGCATTTT. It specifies CASSKYGVGQPQHF.

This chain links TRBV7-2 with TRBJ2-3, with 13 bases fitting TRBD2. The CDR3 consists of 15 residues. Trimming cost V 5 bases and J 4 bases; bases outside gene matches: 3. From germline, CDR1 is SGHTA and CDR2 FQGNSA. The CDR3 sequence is CASSKGLAGADTQYF. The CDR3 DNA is TGTGCCAGCAGCAAAGGACTAGCGGGAGCAGATACGCAGTATTTT.

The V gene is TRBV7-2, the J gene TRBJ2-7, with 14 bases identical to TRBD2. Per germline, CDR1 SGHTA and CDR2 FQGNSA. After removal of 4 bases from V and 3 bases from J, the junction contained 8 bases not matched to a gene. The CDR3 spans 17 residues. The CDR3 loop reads CASSSDRGLAGGYEQYF. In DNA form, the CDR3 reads TGTGCCAGCAGCTCCGACCGTGGACTAGCGGGGGGCTACGAGCAGTACTTC.

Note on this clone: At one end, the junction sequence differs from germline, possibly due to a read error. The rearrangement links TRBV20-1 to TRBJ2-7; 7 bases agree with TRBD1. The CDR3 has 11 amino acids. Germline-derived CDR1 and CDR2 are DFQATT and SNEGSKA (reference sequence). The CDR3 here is CSASQGETGWF. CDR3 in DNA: TGCAGTGCTAGTCAGGGTGAGACAGGGTGGTTC.

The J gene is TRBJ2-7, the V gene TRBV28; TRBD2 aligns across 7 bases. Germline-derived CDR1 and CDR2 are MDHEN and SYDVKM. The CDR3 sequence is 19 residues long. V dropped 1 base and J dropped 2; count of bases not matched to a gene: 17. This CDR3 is CASSLLAPPAGGRTYEQYF. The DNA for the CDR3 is TGTGCCAGCAGTTTATTAGCCCCACCGGCGGGCGGGAGAACCTACGAGCAGTACTTC.

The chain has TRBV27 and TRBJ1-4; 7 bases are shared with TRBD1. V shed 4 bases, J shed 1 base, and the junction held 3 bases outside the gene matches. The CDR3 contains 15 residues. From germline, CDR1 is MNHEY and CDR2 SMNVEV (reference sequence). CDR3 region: CASSSYRGTNEKLFF. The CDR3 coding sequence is TGTGCCAGCAGTTCCTACAGGGGAACTAATGAAAAACTGTTTTTT.

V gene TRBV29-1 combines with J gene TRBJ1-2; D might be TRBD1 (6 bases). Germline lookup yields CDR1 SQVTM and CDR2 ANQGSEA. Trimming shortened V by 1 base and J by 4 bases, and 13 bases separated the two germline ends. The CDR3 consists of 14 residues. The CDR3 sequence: CSVEGARGSYGYTF. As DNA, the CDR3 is TGCAGCGTTGAAGGGGCCAGGGGAAGCTATGGCTACACCTTC.

The CDR3 sequence is CASSLGLAGREQYF. DNA for the CDR3: TGTGCCAGCAGCTTGGGACTAGCGGGACGGGAGCAGTACTTC. V is TRBV7-9 and J is TRBJ2-7; 13 bases line up with TRBD2. The CDR3 is made up of 14 amino acids. J was trimmed by 7 bases and V by 3 bases; bases with no gene match: 3. Germline V gene data show CDR1 as SEHNR and CDR2 as FQNEAQ (reference sequence).

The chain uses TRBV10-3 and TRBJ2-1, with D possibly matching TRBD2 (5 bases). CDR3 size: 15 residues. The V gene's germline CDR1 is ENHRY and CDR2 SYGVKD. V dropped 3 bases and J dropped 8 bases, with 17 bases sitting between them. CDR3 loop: CAISDGETKNHEQFF. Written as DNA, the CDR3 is TGTGCCATCAGTGATGGGGAGACCAAGAACCATGAGCAGTTCTTC.

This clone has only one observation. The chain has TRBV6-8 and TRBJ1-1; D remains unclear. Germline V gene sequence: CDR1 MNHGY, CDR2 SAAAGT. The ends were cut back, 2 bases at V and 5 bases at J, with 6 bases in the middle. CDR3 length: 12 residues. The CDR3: CASSYGRTEAFF. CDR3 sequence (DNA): TGTGCCAGCAGTTACGGACGGACTGAAGCTTTCTTT.